A single sample gave rise to the 9 T cell receptor beta chains below, sequenced in a study of shared clonotypes between healthy human individuals. Sequencing used immunoSEQ multiplex PCR; TCRdb keeps in-frame clones, though not all of them. Of millions of clones listed, more than 90% are singletons. The sample comprised naive CD4+ T cells sorted from blood. Described subset: CD45RA+ positively selected. Receptors originate from a man between 18 and 29 years old in good health.

J is TRBJ1-2 and V is TRBV6-1; no reliable D call. There are 13 residues in the CDR3. Germline V gives CDR1 MNHNS, CDR2 SASEGT. The V and J ends lost 8 bases and 2 bases respectively, with 12 bases between them. The CDR3 loop is CASSLWSNYGYTF. The DNA of the CDR3 is TGTGCCAGCTCCCTTTGGAGCAACTATGGCTACACCTTC.

The chain links TRBV5-4 to TRBJ2-7; TRBD1 matches 9 bases. CDR1 is SGHNT, CDR2 YYREEE, per germline (reference sequence). The CDR3 covers 15 residues. The trim removed 0 bases at V and 2 bases at J, leaving 3 bases unmatched. The CDR3 sequence: CASSLGDRVAYEQYF. Written as DNA, the CDR3 is TGTGCCAGCAGCTTGGGGGACAGGGTTGCCTACGAGCAGTACTTC.

This chain connects TRBV10-1 to TRBJ1-1; 8 nucleotides line up with TRBD1. CDR1 and CDR2 from the germline V gene are WNHNN and SYGVQD (reference sequence). The CDR3 is made up of 16 amino acids. V gave up 0 bases and J gave up 6 bases; unmatched junction bases: 9. Written as DNA, the CDR3 is TGCGCCAGCAGTGAGTCAAGGACAGGGCGAGACGCTGAAGCTTTCTTT. The encoded protein is CASSESRTGRDAEAFF.

The rearrangement joins TRBV6-6 to TRBJ2-1; 10 nucleotides agree with TRBD2. The J segment lost 8 bases and the V segment lost 0 bases, leaving 4 bases of the junction unmatched. This CDR3 has 15 amino acids. CDR1 is MNHNY, CDR2 SVGAGI, per germline (reference sequence). The CDR3 loop is CASSYSAGGPYEQFF. The DNA of the CDR3 is TGTGCCAGCAGTTACTCAGCGGGGGGGCCGTATGAGCAGTTCTTC.

The chain links TRBV7-2 to TRBJ1-2; D gene unclear. Germline V gene data show CDR1 as SGHTA and CDR2 as FQGNSA. V was shortened by 8 bases and J by 2 bases, with 6 bases between the two germline ends. The CDR3 has 11 amino acids. This CDR3 is CASGDNYGYTF. CDR3 coding DNA: TGTGCCAGCGGTGACAACTATGGCTACACCTTC.

This rearrangement joins TRBV7-2 to TRBJ2-2; TRBD2 agrees at 8 bases. This CDR3 comprises 16 residues. Trimming took 6 bases from V and 1 from J; bases not matched to a gene: 7. Germline V gene lookup returns CDR1 SGHTA and CDR2 FQGNSA. The CDR3 sequence: CASRPTSGGNTGELFF. CDR3 DNA sequence: TGTGCCAGCAGACCCACTAGCGGAGGGAACACCGGGGAGCTGTTTTTT. Complete variable domain (other parts from reference TRBV7-2 and TRBJ2-2): GAGVSQSPSNKVTEKGKDVELRCDPISGHTALYWYRQSLGQGLEFLIYFQGNSAPDKSGLPSDRFSAERTGGSVSTLTIQRTQQEDSAVYLCASRPTSGGNTGELFFGEGSRLTVL.

This clone was seen just once. The rearrangement joins TRBV7-2 to TRBJ2-5, with 12 bases lining up with TRBD2. V lost 5 bases and J lost 4; bases outside the gene matches: 5. Germline CDR1 SGHTA, CDR2 FQGNSA. CDR3 length equals 15 residues. CDR3 sequence reads: CASSILAGGGETQYF. CDR3 sequence (DNA): TGTGCCAGCAGCATACTAGCGGGGGGCGGAGAGACCCAGTACTTC.

The rearrangement joins TRBV7-9 to TRBJ2-7; D perhaps matches TRBD2 (7 bases). The CDR3 extends over 14 amino acids. Germline assignment: CDR1 SEHNR and CDR2 FQNEAQ (reference sequence). The ends were cut back, 5 bases at V and 4 bases at J, with 15 bases in the middle. In DNA form, the CDR3 reads TGTGCCAGCAGCCCAATGGGGGGGCCATACGAGCAGTACTTC. This sequence encodes CASSPMGGPYEQYF. Supplemented by reference TRBV7-9 and TRBJ2-7, the full variable domain reads DTGVSQNPRHKITKRGQNVTFRCDPISEHNRLYWYRQTLGQGPEFLTYFQNEAQLEKSRLLSDRFSAERPKGSFSTLEIQRTEQGDSAMYLCASSPMGGPYEQYFGPGTRLTVT.

The rearrangement uses TRBV18 and TRBJ2-1; D is unresolved. CDR3 size: 15 residues. V was clipped by 2 bases and J by 5 bases, with 13 bases between them. Germline assignment: CDR1 KGHSH and CDR2 LQKENI. The CDR3 spells CASSPNRSPNNEQFF. Here the CDR3 DNA reads TGTGCCAGCTCACCAAACAGAAGCCCAAACAATGAGCAGTTCTTC.